The 21 T cell receptor beta chains below all came from one sample that was sequenced in a study of cytomegalovirus exposure and HLA in healthy donors. It was with 60 Vbeta and 13 Jbeta primers that the PCR ran. Clones were sequenced by immunoSEQ multiplex PCR, and TCRdb holds only the in-frame ones, with some missing. Counted here are 80,000 to 95,000 clones, around 79% occurring once; the ten biggest clones make up roughly 5.5%. The sequenced sample consisted of PBMCs. These receptors were taken from a female donor in good health and CMV-seronegative.

The chain recombines TRBV9 with TRBJ2-3; tentative D call: TRBD1 (5 bases). The germline V gene encodes CDR1 SGDLS and CDR2 YYNGEE. Trimming took 0 bases from V and 0 from J, leaving 8 bases between them. The CDR3 consists of 15 residues. CDR3 sequence (DNA): TGTGCCAGCAGCGTAGTGGACACCAGCACAGATACGCAGTATTTT. Translated, it gives CASSVVDTSTDTQYF.

The rearrangement links TRBV11-3 to TRBJ2-3; the match to TRBD2 covers 7 bases. Germline values: CDR1 SGHNT, CDR2 YENEEA. The CDR3 loop spans 15 amino acids. V lost 5 bases and J lost 3; bases outside the gene matches: 8. For the CDR3, the DNA is TGTGCCAGCAGCCCTGGGGGAGGGCCTACAGATACGCAGTATTTT. Its protein product is CASSPGGGPTDTQYF.

The chain couples TRBV5-8 to TRBJ2-3, with 8 bases identical to TRBD2. Losses at the gene ends were 0 bases for V and 4 bases for J; bases not matched to a gene: 13. Germline loops: CDR1 SGHTS, CDR2 YDEGEE. The CDR3 runs 18 residues. Here the CDR3 DNA reads TGTGCCAGCAGCTTGGACAGGGAATTTAGCGGGGCGGCAGATACGCAGTATTTT. This encodes CASSLDREFSGAADTQYF.

The chain links TRBV6-6 to TRBJ2-5; D is uncertain. Looked up from germline, CDR1 is MNHNY and CDR2 is SVGAGI (reference sequence). This CDR3 comprises 12 residues. The V and J ends lost 2 bases and 5 bases respectively, with 6 bases between them. CDR3 sequence reads: CASSYGLETQYF. CDR3 nucleotides: TGTGCCAGCAGTTACGGCTTGGAGACCCAGTACTTC.

The chain carries TRBV28 and TRBJ2-1, with TRBD2 as a possible D gene (7 bases). Deletions cut 7 bases from V and 2 bases from J, with 15 bases between. Germline V gives CDR1 MDHEN, CDR2 SYDVKM. The CDR3 has 15 amino acids. CDR3 coding DNA: TGTGCCAGCAACCCAGGCGGGGGCCCCTACAATGAGCAGTTCTTC. Its translation is CASNPGGGPYNEQFF.

This chain connects TRBV15 to TRBJ2-5, with D perhaps matching TRBD2 (5 bases). The CDR3 totals 14 residues. Germline CDR1 reads LNHNV; CDR2 reads YYDKDF (reference sequence). Trimming pared 1 base from V and 3 bases from J, leaving 9 bases between. CDR3 DNA sequence: TGTGCCACCAGCAGAGTCCGGGGAGAAGAGACCCAGTACTTC. The encoded protein is CATSRVRGEETQYF. Full variable domain (missing parts from reference TRBV15 and TRBJ2-5): DAMVIQNPRYQVTQFGKPVTLSCSQTLNHNVMYWYQQKSSQAPKLLFHYYDKDFNNEADTPDNFQSRRPNTSFCFLDIRSPGLGDTAMYLCATSRVRGEETQYFGPGTRLLVL.

The V gene is TRBV5-1, the J gene TRBJ2-7; 7 bases are a match to TRBD1. The CDR3 is made up of 14 amino acids. Germline V CDR1 and CDR2: SGHRS, YFSETQ. J gave up 5 bases and V 0 bases, and 5 bases lay outside the gene matches. Here the CDR3 DNA reads TGCGCCAGCAGCTTGGGACAGGGTTTTAACGAGCAGTACTTC. It translates to CASSLGQGFNEQYF.

V gene TRBV5-1 combines with J gene TRBJ2-7; TRBD2 might be the D (5 bases). Germline V CDR1 and CDR2: SGHRS, YFSETQ. V lost 5 bases to trimming and J lost 0 bases, with 18 bases between them. The CDR3 extends over 16 amino acids. CDR3 residues: CASRPDRGSGSYEQYF. CDR3 DNA sequence: TGCGCCAGCAGACCCGATCGGGGATCGGGCTCCTACGAGCAGTACTTC.

The chain couples TRBV15 to TRBJ2-2; D call uncertain. Looked up from germline, CDR1 is LNHNV and CDR2 is YYDKDF (reference sequence). Trimming left V 5 bases short and J 0 bases short, with 10 bases between. This CDR3 contains 15 residues. The CDR3 DNA reads TGTGCCACCAGCTACGGCGGCACGAACACCGGGGAGCTGTTTTTT. The encoded protein is CATSYGGTNTGELFF.

The chain has TRBV15 and TRBJ2-7; perhaps TRBD1 as D (6 bases). Germline lookup yields CDR1 LNHNV and CDR2 YYDKDF (reference sequence). Trimming cost V 3 bases and J 0 bases, with 15 bases left between them. The CDR3 extends over 16 amino acids. The CDR3 loop is CATSSPGTQNSYEQYF. The DNA of the CDR3 is TGTGCCACCAGCAGCCCCGGGACACAGAACTCCTACGAGCAGTACTTC. Full variable domain (remainder filled in from reference TRBV15 and TRBJ2-7): DAMVIQNPRYQVTQFGKPVTLSCSQTLNHNVMYWYQQKSSQAPKLLFHYYDKDFNNEADTPDNFQSRRPNTSFCFLDIRSPGLGDTAMYLCATSSPGTQNSYEQYFGPGTRLTVT.

The rearrangement links TRBV14 to TRBJ1-1; D is unresolved. Germline-derived CDR1 and CDR2 are SGHDN and FVKESK. This CDR3 comprises 15 residues. Trimming shortened V by 4 bases and J by 1 base, and 13 bases separated the two germline ends. The CDR3 region is CASSLIGEENTEAFF. Here the CDR3 DNA reads TGTGCCAGCAGCCTCATCGGAGAGGAGAACACTGAAGCTTTCTTT.

The chain employs TRBV30 and TRBJ1-1; tentatively, D is TRBD1 (5 bases). The CDR3 spans 15 residues. Germline loops: CDR1 GTSNPN, CDR2 SVGIG (reference sequence). The V end lost 0 bases, the J end lost 5 bases, and 16 bases lay between the germline ends. The CDR3, as DNA: TGTGCCTGGAGTGTATGGGGAGGGGAGGTGACTGAAGCTTTCTTT. Its translation is CAWSVWGGEVTEAFF.

V is TRBV5-1 and J is TRBJ2-7; D is uncertain. CDR1 and CDR2 from the germline V gene are SGHRS and YFSETQ. The CDR3 contains 13 residues. Trimming cost V 4 bases and J 2 bases, with 10 bases left between them. DNA of the CDR3: TGCGCCAGCAGCCGCAATAGCCCCTACGAGCAGTACTTC. As protein: CASSRNSPYEQYF.

The chain is built from TRBV5-1 and TRBJ2-1; D perhaps matches TRBD1 (5 bases). V was trimmed by 1 base and J by 6 bases, leaving 14 bases between them. CDR3 size: 15 residues. Germline loops: CDR1 SGHRS, CDR2 YFSETQ. CDR3 region: CASSLTGSSLNEQFF. CDR3 in DNA: TGCGCCAGCAGCTTGACAGGTAGCTCCCTCAATGAGCAGTTCTTC.

This sequence joins TRBV7-9 and TRBJ2-6, with D hard to call. Germline V lookup: CDR1 SEHNR, CDR2 FQNEAQ (reference sequence). The CDR3 is made up of 18 amino acids. Trimming left V 5 bases short and J 3 bases short, with 20 bases between. Here the CDR3 reads CASSLLPSPGVGANVLTF. In DNA, the CDR3 is TGTGCCAGCAGCCTACTGCCCTCCCCAGGTGTTGGGGCCAACGTCCTGACTTTC.

The rearrangement uses TRBV4-2 and TRBJ2-7, with TRBD2 identical over 12 bases. CDR1 LGHNA and CDR2 YNFKEQ come from the germline V gene. V lost 3 bases and J lost 6; bases outside the gene matches: 6. The CDR3 is 15 residues long. CDR3: CASSQERLAGVEQYF. CDR3 coding DNA: TGTGCCAGCAGCCAGGAAAGACTAGCGGGAGTCGAGCAGTACTTC.

V and J are TRBV4-1 and TRBJ2-3; 11 bases match TRBD2. After removal of 1 base from V and 8 bases from J, the junction contained 8 bases not matched to a gene. The length of the CDR3 is 16 residues. Germline-derived CDR1 and CDR2 are MGHRA and YSYEKL. The CDR3 nucleotides read TGCGCCAGCAGCCAAGTAGTAGCGGGAGGGCCCGCTACGCAGTATTTT. Protein product: CASSQVVAGGPATQYF.

V gene TRBV9 combines with J gene TRBJ1-2; TRBD1 is a possible D gene (5 bases). V was shortened by 1 base and J by 8 bases, with 12 bases between the two germline ends. The CDR3 totals 13 residues. Per the germline V gene, CDR1 is SGDLS and CDR2 is YYNGEE. The CDR3 here is CASSVLQGGGYTF. DNA for the CDR3: TGTGCCAGCAGCGTATTGCAGGGAGGCGGCTACACCTTC.

This clone was detected only once. The J gene is TRBJ1-1, the V gene TRBV18, with D uncertain. Deletions cut 2 bases from V and 8 bases from J, with 12 bases between. Per the germline V gene, CDR1 is KGHSH and CDR2 is LQKENI. This CDR3 is built from 13 residues. The CDR3 bases are TGTGCCAGCTCACCAGACGGGGTGGGGGAAGCTTTCTTT. This translates into CASSPDGVGEAFF.

In its sample, this clone was seen a few times. The V and J genes are TRBV27 and TRBJ1-5, with D unclear. Germline CDR1 is MNHEY and CDR2 is SMNVEV (reference sequence). The CDR3 sequence is 15 residues long. The V gene lost 5 bases and the J gene lost 3 bases, with 14 bases spanning the gap. CDR3 loop: CASSRSRQINQPQHF. In DNA form, the CDR3 reads TGTGCCAGCAGTCGGTCGAGGCAGATCAATCAGCCCCAGCATTTT.

The chain employs TRBV28 and TRBJ1-1; D remains unclear. The germline V and J ends were trimmed by 4 bases and 1 base, with 10 bases remaining between them. The CDR3 contains 14 residues. The germline CDR1 and CDR2 sequences are MDHEN and SYDVKM. The CDR3 sequence: CASSSPDKNTEAFF. The CDR3 DNA reads as TGTGCCAGCAGTTCCCCCGACAAGAACACTGAAGCTTTCTTT.